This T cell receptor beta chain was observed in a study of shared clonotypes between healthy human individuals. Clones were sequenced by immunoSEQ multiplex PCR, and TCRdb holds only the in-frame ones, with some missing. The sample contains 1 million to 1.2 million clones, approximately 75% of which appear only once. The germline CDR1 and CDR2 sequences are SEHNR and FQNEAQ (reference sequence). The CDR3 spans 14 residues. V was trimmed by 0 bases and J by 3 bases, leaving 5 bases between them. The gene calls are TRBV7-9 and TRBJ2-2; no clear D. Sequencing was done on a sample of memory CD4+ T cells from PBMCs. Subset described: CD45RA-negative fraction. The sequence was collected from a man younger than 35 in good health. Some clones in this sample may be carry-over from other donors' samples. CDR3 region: CASSLAGHTGELFF. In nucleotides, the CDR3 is TGTGCCAGCAGCTTAGCAGGGCACACCGGGGAGCTGTTTTTT.